This TCR beta chain originates from a study of blood T cell repertoires in COVID-19. Across the study: T cells, B-cell-depleted T cells, or PBMCs provided the cDNA or gDNA that served as material.

In the authors' methods: Amplification from reference gene primers served as the basis for estimated nucleated cell counts. Sequencing used immunoSEQ multiplex PCR; TCRdb keeps in-frame clones, though not all of them. For V, J and clone size, that table is used; D and trimming come from the DNA. The sample includes a few hundred thousand clones, 85% of them seen just once. V was pared by 5 bases and J by 0 bases, with 4 bases of the junction left unmatched. CDR1 and CDR2 (germline): SGHVS, FQNEAQ. This CDR3 spans 15 amino acids. The source is a man aged 50 or older with active or convalescent COVID-19. The sequenced sample consisted of peripheral blood. The V and J genes are TRBV7-8 and TRBJ2-3; 8 nucleotides line up with TRBD2. CDR3 nucleotides: TGTGCCAGCAGCCGAGCTAGCGGGAGCACAGATACGCAGTATTTT. It encodes CASSRASGSTDTQYF.